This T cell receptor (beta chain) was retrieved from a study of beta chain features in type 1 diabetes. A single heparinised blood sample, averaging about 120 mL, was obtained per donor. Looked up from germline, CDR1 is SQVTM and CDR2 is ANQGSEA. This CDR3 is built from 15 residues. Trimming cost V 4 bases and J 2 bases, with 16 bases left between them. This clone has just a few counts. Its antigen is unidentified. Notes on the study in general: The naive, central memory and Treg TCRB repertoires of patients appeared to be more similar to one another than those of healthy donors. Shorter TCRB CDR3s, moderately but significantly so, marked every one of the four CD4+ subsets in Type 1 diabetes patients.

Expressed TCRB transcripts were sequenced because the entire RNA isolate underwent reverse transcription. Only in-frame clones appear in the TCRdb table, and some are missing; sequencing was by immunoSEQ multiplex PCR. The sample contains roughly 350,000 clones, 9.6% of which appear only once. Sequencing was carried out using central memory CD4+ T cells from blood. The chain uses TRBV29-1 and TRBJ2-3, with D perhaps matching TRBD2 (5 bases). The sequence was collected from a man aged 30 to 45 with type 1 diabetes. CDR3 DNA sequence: TGCAGCGTTGTAGGGCTAGCCCGCAACACAGATACGCAGTATTTT. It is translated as CSVVGLARNTDTQYF.